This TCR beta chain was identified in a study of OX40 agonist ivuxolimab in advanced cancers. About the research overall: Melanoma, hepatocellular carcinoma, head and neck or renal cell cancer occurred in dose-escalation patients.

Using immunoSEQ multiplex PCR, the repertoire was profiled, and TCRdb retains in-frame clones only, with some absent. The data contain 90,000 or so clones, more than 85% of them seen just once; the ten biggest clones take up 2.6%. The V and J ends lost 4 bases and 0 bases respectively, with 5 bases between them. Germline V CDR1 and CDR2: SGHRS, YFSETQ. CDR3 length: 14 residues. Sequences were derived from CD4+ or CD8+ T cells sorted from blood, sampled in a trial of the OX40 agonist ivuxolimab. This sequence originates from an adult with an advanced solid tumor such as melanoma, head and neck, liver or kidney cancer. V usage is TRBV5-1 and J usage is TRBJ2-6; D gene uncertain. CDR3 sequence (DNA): TGCGCCAGCAGCCCCCCCTCTGGGGCCAACGTCCTGACTTTC. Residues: CASSPPSGANVLTF.